These T cell receptor beta chains were read from a single sample in a study of early T cells in non-severe SARS-CoV-2 infection. From the 5' RACE reads, TCRdb called clonotypes with MiXCR, one entry per CDR3 protein. Of more than 95,000 distinct CDR3 sequences listed, roughly 15% are singletons. Sequencing was done on a sample of whole blood. The receptors originated from an adult who was a healthcare worker with PCR-confirmed SARS-CoV-2 infection or an uninfected control (not recorded which). The CDR3 runs from the conserved cysteine through the conserved F or W. D genes are given only for firm matches. The size of a clone is reported for some rows only, either as once, few or many, or as a class for expanded clones.

size	V	D	J	DNA	CDR3
.	TRBV28	.	TRBJ2-7	TGTGCCAGCATGAGGGCACGGGCGCCTCACGAGCAGTACTTC	CASMRARAPHEQYF
few	TRBV6-2/TRBV6-3	.	TRBJ1-5	TGTGCCAGCAGTTCCCCAGGGCGCAATCAGCCCCAGCATTTT	CASSSPGRNQPQHF
few	TRBV27	.	TRBJ1-1	TGTGCCAGCAGTCGGGACACAGGAACTGAAGCTTTCTTT	CASSRDTGTEAFF
few	TRBV7-2	.	TRBJ1-2	TGTGCCAGCAGCTTGGGGGGTCAGGGTGTTAACTATGGCTACACCTTC	CASSLGGQGVNYGYTF
.	TRBV24-1	.	TRBJ2-3	TGTGCCACCAGTGACTATCCGGACAGCCCCACAGATACGCAGTATTTT	CATSDYPDSPTDTQYF
few	TRBV12-3/TRBV12-4	.	TRBJ1-3	TGTGCCAGCAGGCCCTCCGCCACTGGAAACACCATATATTTT	CASRPSATGNTIYF
few	TRBV25-1	.	TRBJ1-1	TGTGCCAGCAGTGAATTTTCGGGAAGGGACACTGAAGCTTTCTTT	CASSEFSGRDTEAFF
many	TRBV20-1	.	TRBJ1-1	TGCAGTGCTAGACAGGGTACGAACACTGAAGCTTTCTTT	CSARQGTNTEAFF
.	TRBV12-3/TRBV12-4	.	TRBJ2-6	TGTGCCAGCAGTTCTGAAACCAACGTCCTGACTTTC	CASSSETNVLTF
.	TRBV12-3/TRBV12-4	TRBD2	TRBJ2-1	TGTGCCAGCAGTTACGGGGGGGACATTAATGAGCAGTTCTTC	CASSYGGDINEQFF
many	TRBV20-1	.	TRBJ2-1	TGCAGTGCTAGGGAGTGGGATGAGCAGTTCTTC	CSAREWDEQFF
few	TRBV5-1	.	TRBJ2-5	TGCGCCAGCAGCTTACAGGGAGAGACCCAGTACTTC	CASSLQGETQYF
.	TRBV12-3/TRBV12-4	.	TRBJ2-4	TGTGCCAGCAGCTTAGGACGGGGCCCCGAGTACTTC	CASSLGRGPEYF
few	TRBV6-2/TRBV6-3	.	TRBJ2-6	TGTGCCAGCACCTGGGGGGAGATCTCTGGGGCCAACGTCCTGACTTTC	CASTWGEISGANVLTF
few	TRBV6-2/TRBV6-3	TRBD2	TRBJ2-1	TGTGCCAGCACCTCAGGGCTAGCGGCCGCCCAGTTCTTC	CASTSGLAAAQFF
many	TRBV14	TRBD1	TRBJ2-3	TGTGCCAGCAGCCAAGAAACAGGGGCGATCACAGATACGCAGTATTTT	CASSQETGAITDTQYF
many	TRBV28	TRBD1	TRBJ1-2	TGTGCCAGCACCCCCGGACAGGGACTCTATGGCTACACCTTC	CASTPGQGLYGYTF
few	TRBV18	.	TRBJ1-1	TGTGCCAGCTCCTCCTATGCAGGGTTGAACACTGAAGCTTTCTTT	CASSSYAGLNTEAFF